This TCR beta chain was documented in a study of identical twins. This clonotype came up many times. Its antigen remains unknown. Whole-study findings and limits: Twin pairs' shared out-of-frame alpha sequences were enriched in low generation probability. Cross-sectional statistical analysis, not tracking of the same donors, underpinned the conclusions.

Germline V gene data show CDR1 as SGHRS and CDR2 as YFSETQ. This CDR3 has 14 amino acids. V was cut by 1 base and J by 6 bases, with 14 bases left in between. Template switching added a universal primer site, and cDNA bore unique molecular identifiers. Each CDR3 protein is one row after TCRdb ran MiXCR on the 5' RACE reads. The repertoire holds approximately 150,000 distinct CDR3 sequences, with 3% to 4.5% as singletons. Everyone who donated was a healthy Caucasian. This clonotype originated in a man in his late teens or twenties in good health. Sequencing input: memory T cells sorted from blood. The rearrangement links TRBV5-1 to TRBJ2-7; D may be TRBD2 (5 bases). DNA for the CDR3: TGCGCCAGCAGCTTGAGTGGGCTAGCAAGCGAGCAGTACTTC. Amino acid sequence: CASSLSGLASEQYF.